This TCR beta chain was captured in a study of graft-versus-host responses after intestinal transplantation. Whole-study context: Every one of the recipients received anti-thymocyte globulin induction and afterwards took tacrolimus and steroids for about 3 years.

The assay was immunoSEQ multiplex PCR, and TCRdb's table has in-frame clones only and misses some. The data contain some 13,000 clones, less than 40% of them singletons. The germline CDR1 and CDR2 sequences are SGHVS and FNYEAQ. The CDR3 covers 20 residues. Trimming stripped 1 base from V and 4 bases from J, with 26 bases between. Whole-study results and caveats: Some GvH clones appeared in ileal mucosa or blood before recipient bone marrow.

Co-plated with approximately 200,000 CFSE-labeled responder cells were approximately 200,000 irradiated, violet-dye-labeled stimulator cells. Responder CD3+CD4+ and CD3+CD8+ cells that were proliferating and CFSE-low were sorted after the reaction. Sequences were derived from alloreactive CD8+ T cells from a mixed lymphocyte reaction culture, sampled before intestinal transplant. Described subset: CFSE-low proliferating T cells sorted from approximately six-day pre-transplant mixed lymphocyte reaction (GvH or HvG direction). The J gene is TRBJ2-1, the V gene TRBV7-6; D call uncertain. The TCR originated in a human patient who received an intestinal transplant. CDR3 protein: CASSLEVQRRTGSDYNEQFF. CDR3 nucleotides: TGTGCCAGCAGCTTAGAGGTTCAGCGCCGAACTGGAAGCGATTACAATGAGCAGTTCTTC.